This T cell receptor beta chain appears in the sequencing data of a study of shared clonotypes between healthy human individuals. The table came from immunoSEQ multiplex PCR; TCRdb's copy has only in-frame clones and leaves some out. The sample shows under 2,500,000 clones, around 95% of them seen only once. Germline CDR1 and CDR2: MNHNY and SVGAGI (reference sequence). The CDR3 is made up of 15 amino acids. Trimming cost V 7 bases and J 2 bases, with 15 bases left between them. The CD4+ fraction was divided into a CD45RA+ naive subset and a CD45RA-negative memory subset. This sequence joins TRBV6-6 and TRBJ1-5, with TRBD1 as a possible D gene (5 bases). This clonotype was sampled from a man aged 18-30 years in good health. The source material was naive CD4+ T cells sorted from blood. The subset here: CD45RA+ positively selected. DNA for the CDR3: TGTGCCAGCACCCAACGGGACGCGGGCAATCAGCCCCAGCATTTT. It translates to CASTQRDAGNQPQHF.